This TCR beta chain was found in a study of cytomegalovirus exposure and HLA in healthy donors. Study summary: HLA-typed donors contributed some 87 million unique TCRs, which were held in an early data release. Regarding the study as a whole: Three chains tied to CMV proved CMV antigen-specific in vitro. Accurate HLA-A and HLA-B prediction from TCR beta sequences was reported for most subjects.

This clone was recorded a few times. Its antigen is not identified. This CDR3 is 15 amino acids long. The germline gives CDR1 LGHNA, CDR2 YSLEER. Germline trimming cut 3 bases from V and 7 bases from J; bases unmatched to any gene: 6. 60 Vbeta and 13 Jbeta primers were used in PCR. TCRdb's table, derived via immunoSEQ multiplex PCR, lists solely in-frame clones and lacks some. This sample has 90,000 to 140,000 clones, with approximately 81% found just once. The specimen sequenced was PBMCs. The receptor's source is a man aged 25 to 40 in good health and CMV-seronegative. This rearrangement joins TRBV4-3 to TRBJ1-4; 9 bases are a match to TRBD1. CDR3 sequence (DNA): TGCGCCAGCAGCCATGACAGGGGGTTCTCTGAAAAACTGTTTTTT. Its translation: CASSHDRGFSEKLFF.